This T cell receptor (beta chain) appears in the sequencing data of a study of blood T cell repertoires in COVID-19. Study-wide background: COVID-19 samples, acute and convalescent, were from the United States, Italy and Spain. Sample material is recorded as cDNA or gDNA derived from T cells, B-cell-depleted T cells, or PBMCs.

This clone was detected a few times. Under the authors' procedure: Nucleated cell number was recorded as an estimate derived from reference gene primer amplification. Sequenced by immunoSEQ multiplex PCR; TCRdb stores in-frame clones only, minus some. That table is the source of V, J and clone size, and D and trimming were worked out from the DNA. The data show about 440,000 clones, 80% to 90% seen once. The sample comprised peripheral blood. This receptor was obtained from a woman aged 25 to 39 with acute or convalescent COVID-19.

CDR3 amino acids: CASRTGFLSPLHF. The CDR3 DNA is TGTGCCAGCCGGACAGGGTTTTTGTCACCCCTCCACTTT. The chain carries TRBV2 and TRBJ1-6; 8 bases line up with TRBD1. The length of the CDR3 is 13 residues. Germline CDR1 and CDR2: SNHLY and FYNNEI. Trimming removed 8 bases from V and 10 bases from J; junction bases left unmatched: 7.